In this sample, the clone carrying this TCR beta chain turned up a few times. No antigen is known for it. Unique molecular identifiers, one per molecule, were present on every TCR cDNA molecule. Via MiXCR, TCRdb re-called the 5' RACE reads, giving one row per CDR3 protein. The sample lists approximately 40,000 distinct CDR3 sequences, around 15% seen once, with about 60% in the top ten. The source of the sample is a study of spatial heterogeneity in lung cancer. Looking at the study overall: There were, on average, more than 8.5 raw-read appearances for each unique TCR and UMI combination.

Overall study findings and caveats: Blood carried ubiquitous expanded tumor TCRs more at resection than follow-up.

Time point specified: sample taken at primary tumor resection. No cell sorting; template was whole RNA from tumor, lung tissue or PBMC. 72 TRACERx patients with early, untreated non-small cell lung cancer donated samples. This CDR3 is built from 15 residues. Trimming at V came to 7 bases and at J to 5 bases, leaving 10 bases not matched to a gene. The germline CDR1 and CDR2 sequences are SEHNR and FQNEAQ (reference sequence). The J gene is TRBJ2-3, the V gene TRBV7-9, with TRBD1 identical over 9 bases. Sequencing used PBMCs, obtained at surgery. The source of this sequence is a male donor with early-stage non-small cell lung cancer. The CDR3 region is CASNQPGQGGDTQYF. The DNA of the CDR3 is TGTGCCAGCAACCAACCGGGACAGGGAGGAGATACGCAGTATTTT.